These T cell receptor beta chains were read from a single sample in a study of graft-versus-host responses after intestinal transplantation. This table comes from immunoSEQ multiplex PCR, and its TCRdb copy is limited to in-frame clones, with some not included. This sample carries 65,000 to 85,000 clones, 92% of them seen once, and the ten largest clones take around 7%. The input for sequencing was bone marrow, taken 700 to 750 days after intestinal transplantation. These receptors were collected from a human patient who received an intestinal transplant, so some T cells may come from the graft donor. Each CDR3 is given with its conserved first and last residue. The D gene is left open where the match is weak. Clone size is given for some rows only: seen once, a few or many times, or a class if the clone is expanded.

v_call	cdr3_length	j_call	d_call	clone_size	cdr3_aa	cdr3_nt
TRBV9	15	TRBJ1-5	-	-	CTTTWALFTFQPQHF	TGTACCACCACGTGGGCCCTCTTTACGTTTCAGCCCCAGCATTTT
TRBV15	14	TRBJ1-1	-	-	CATSRRTRLSEAFF	TGTGCCACCAGCCGGCGGACAAGGCTGTCTGAAGCTTTCTTT
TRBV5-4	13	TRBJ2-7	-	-	CASSLDDIYEQYF	TGTGCCAGCAGCTTGGATGACATCTACGAGCAGTACTTC
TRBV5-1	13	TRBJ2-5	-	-	CASSLTRRETQYF	TGCGCCAGCAGCTTGACCCGTAGAGAGACCCAGTACTTC
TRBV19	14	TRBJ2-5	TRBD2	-	CASSIAGGRETQYF	TGTGCCAGTAGTATAGCGGGGGGGCGGGAGACCCAGTACTTC
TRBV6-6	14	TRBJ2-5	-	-	CASSYALGQETQYF	TGTGCCAGCAGTTACGCCCTAGGACAAGAGACCCAGTACTTC
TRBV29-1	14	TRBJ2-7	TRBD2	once	CSVEGLAGDYEQYF	TGCAGCGTTGAAGGACTAGCGGGGGACTACGAGCAGTACTTC
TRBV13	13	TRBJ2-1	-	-	CASSPGLYNEQFF	TGTGCCAGCAGCCCAGGACTCTACAATGAGCAGTTCTTC
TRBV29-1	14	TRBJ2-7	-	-	CSVVPGTGLYEQYF	TGCAGCGTGGTCCCCGGGACGGGACTTTATGAGCAGTACTTC
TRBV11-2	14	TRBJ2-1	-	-	CASSWGSSYNEQFF	TGTGCCAGCAGCTGGGGGAGCTCCTACAATGAGCAGTTCTTC
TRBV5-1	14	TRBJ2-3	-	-	CASSLAIGPDTQYF	TGCGCCAGCAGCTTGGCCATAGGACCAGATACGCAGTATTTT
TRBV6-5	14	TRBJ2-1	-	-	CASRLGSSYNEQFF	TGTGCCAGCAGACTAGGATCCTCCTACAATGAGCAGTTCTTC
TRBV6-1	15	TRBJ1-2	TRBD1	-	CASKLGTGSNYGYTF	TGTGCCAGCAAGTTGGGGACAGGGTCGAACTATGGCTACACCTTC
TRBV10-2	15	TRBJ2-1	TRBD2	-	CASSDPPSGYNEQFF	TGCGCCAGCAGTGATCCGCCTAGCGGCTACAATGAGCAGTTCTTC
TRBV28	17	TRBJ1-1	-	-	CASSSWELSRVNTEAFF	TGTGCCAGCAGTTCGTGGGAGTTGAGCCGCGTGAACACTGAAGCTTTCTTT
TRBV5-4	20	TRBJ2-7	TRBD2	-	CASSLGGFPGLAGGSYEQYF	TGTGCCAGCAGCTTGGGGGGGTTCCCGGGACTAGCGGGGGGCTCCTACGAGCAGTACTTC
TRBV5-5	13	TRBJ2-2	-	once	CASSLHSAGELFF	TGTGCCAGCAGCTTGCACAGTGCCGGGGAGCTGTTTTTT
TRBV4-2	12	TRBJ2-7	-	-	CASSSTADEQYF	TGTGCCAGCAGTTCGACCGCGGACGAGCAGTACTTC
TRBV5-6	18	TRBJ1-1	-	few	CASSVESLRGSMNTEAFF	TGTGCCAGCAGCGTTGAAAGCCTCAGGGGAAGTATGAACACTGAAGCTTTCTTT
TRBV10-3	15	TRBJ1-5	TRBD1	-	CANTVGQGVDQPQHF	TGTGCCAACACAGTGGGACAGGGCGTCGATCAGCCCCAGCATTTT
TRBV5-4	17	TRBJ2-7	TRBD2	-	CASSLGGLATSSYEQYF	TGTGCCAGCAGCTTGGGGGGACTAGCGACGAGCTCCTACGAGCAGTACTTC
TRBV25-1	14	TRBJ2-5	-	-	CASSERGGKETQYF	TGTGCCAGCAGTGAACGTGGGGGGAAAGAGACCCAGTACTTC
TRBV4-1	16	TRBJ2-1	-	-	CASSQERGTVYNEQFF	TGCGCCAGCAGCCAAGAACGGGGGACAGTCTACAATGAGCAGTTCTTC
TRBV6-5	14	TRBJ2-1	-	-	CASSPFQVYNEQFF	TGTGCCAGCAGTCCCTTCCAAGTCTACAATGAGCAGTTCTTC
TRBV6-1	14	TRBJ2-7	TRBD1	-	CASSGWDRVYEQYF	TGTGCCAGCAGTGGCTGGGACAGGGTCTACGAGCAGTACTTC
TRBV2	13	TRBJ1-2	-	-	CASLPGTSFGYTF	TGTGCCAGCCTTCCCGGGACATCCTTTGGCTACACCTTC
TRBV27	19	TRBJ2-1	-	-	CASSPRGSLQIVGVNEQFF	TGTGCCAGCAGCCCGAGGGGCTCCCTACAGATAGTGGGGGTCAATGAGCAGTTCTTC
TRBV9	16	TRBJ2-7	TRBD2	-	CASSVGASGRGYEQYF	TGTGCCAGCAGCGTAGGGGCTAGCGGGAGAGGCTACGAGCAGTACTTC
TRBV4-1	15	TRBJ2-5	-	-	CASSPPRARQETQYF	TGCGCCAGCAGCCCACCACGGGCCCGCCAAGAGACCCAGTACTTC
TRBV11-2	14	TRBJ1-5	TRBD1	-	CASSWDRSNQPQHF	TGTGCCAGCAGCTGGGACAGAAGCAATCAGCCCCAGCATTTT
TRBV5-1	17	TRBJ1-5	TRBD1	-	CASSLESGGCSNQPQHF	TGCGCCAGCAGCTTGGAGTCAGGGGGCTGTAGCAATCAGCCCCAGCATTTT
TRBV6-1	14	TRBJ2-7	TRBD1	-	CASSDFDRVGEQYF	TGTGCCAGCAGTGATTTTGACAGGGTAGGCGAGCAGTACTTC
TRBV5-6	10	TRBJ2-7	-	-	CASSLDEQYF	TGTGCCAGCAGCTTGGACGAGCAGTACTTC
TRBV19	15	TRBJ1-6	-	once	CASSIDEGGNSPLHF	TGTGCCAGTAGTATAGATGAGGGAGGAAATTCACCCCTCCACTTT
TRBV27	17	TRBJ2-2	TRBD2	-	CASSLAGAVANTGELFF	TGTGCCAGCAGTTTAGCGGGAGCCGTAGCGAACACCGGGGAGCTGTTTTTT
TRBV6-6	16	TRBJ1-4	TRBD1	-	CASSFALTGEEEKLFF	TGTGCCAGCAGTTTCGCTCTAACAGGGGAGGAGGAAAAACTGTTTTTT
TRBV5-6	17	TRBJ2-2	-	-	CASSPRVGPKNTGELFF	TGTGCCAGCAGCCCTCGGGTCGGCCCAAAAAACACCGGGGAGCTGTTTTTT
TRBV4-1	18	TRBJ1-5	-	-	CASSQVLQGRNSNQPQHF	TGCGCCAGCAGCCAAGTTCTTCAGGGACGGAATAGCAATCAGCCCCAGCATTTT
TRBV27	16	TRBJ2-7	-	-	CASSTQVGGSSYEQYF	TGTGCCAGCAGCACCCAGGTTGGGGGAAGCTCCTACGAGCAGTACTTC
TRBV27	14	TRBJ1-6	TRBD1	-	CASTRRGRNSPLHF	TGTGCCAGTACCCGAAGGGGGCGAAATTCACCCCTCCACTTT
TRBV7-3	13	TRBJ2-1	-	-	CASSSRPDNEQFF	TGTGCCAGCAGCTCTCGACCCGACAATGAGCAGTTCTTC
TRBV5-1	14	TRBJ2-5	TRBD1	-	CASSLGDSFGTQYF	TGCGCCAGCAGCTTGGGGGACAGTTTTGGGACCCAGTACTTC
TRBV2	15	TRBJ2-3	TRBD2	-	CASSLRTSGSDTQYF	TGTGCCAGCAGTCTAAGGACTAGCGGGAGTGATACGCAGTATTTT
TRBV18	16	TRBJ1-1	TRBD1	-	CASSLRQGSDGTEAFF	TGTGCCAGCTCACTAAGACAGGGGTCAGACGGCACTGAAGCTTTCTTT
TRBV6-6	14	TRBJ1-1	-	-	CASSYRGRGTEAFF	TGTGCCAGCAGTTACCGGGGAAGAGGCACTGAAGCTTTCTTT
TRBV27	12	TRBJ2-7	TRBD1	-	CASSFTGGEQYF	TGTGCCAGCAGTTTCACAGGGGGTGAGCAGTACTTC
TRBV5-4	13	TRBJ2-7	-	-	CASSSGAPYEQYF	TGTGCCAGCAGCTCCGGGGCTCCGTACGAGCAGTACTTC
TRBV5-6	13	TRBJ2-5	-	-	CASSFSRAATQYF	TGTGCCAGCAGCTTTTCCAGGGCGGCGACCCAGTACTTC
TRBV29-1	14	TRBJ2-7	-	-	CSVDLGRHSYEQYF	TGCAGCGTTGACCTGGGGAGACACTCCTACGAGCAGTACTTC
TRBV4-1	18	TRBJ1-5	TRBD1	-	CASSHYGQGGYSNQPQHF	TGCGCCAGCAGCCATTACGGACAGGGAGGGTATAGCAATCAGCCCCAGCATTTT
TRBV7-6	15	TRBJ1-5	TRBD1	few	CASSLGTGANQPQHF	TGTGCCAGCAGCTTAGGGACAGGGGCCAATCAGCCCCAGCATTTT
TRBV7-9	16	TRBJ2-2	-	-	CASSLVGLANTGELFF	TGTGCCAGCAGCTTAGTTGGTCTAGCGAACACCGGGGAGCTGTTTTTT
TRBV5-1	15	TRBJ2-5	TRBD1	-	CASSWGDRDQETQYF	TGCGCCAGCAGCTGGGGGGACAGGGACCAAGAGACCCAGTACTTC
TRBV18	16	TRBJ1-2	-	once	CASSPGAGVHNYGYTF	TGTGCCAGCTCACCAGGGGCAGGGGTACATAACTATGGCTACACCTTC
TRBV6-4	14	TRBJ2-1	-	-	CASSDFPGVNEQFF	TGTGCCAGCAGTGATTTCCCAGGAGTTAATGAGCAGTTCTTC